One sample yielded the 32 T cell receptor beta chains listed below, sequenced in a study of T cells in Graves' hyperthyroidism and ophthalmopathy. TCR beta CDR3 region amplification was performed from RNA transcripts. Researchers ran a first-round RT-PCR on the TCR CDR3 using the HTBI primer set. TCRdb re-called the multiplex PCR reads with MiXCR, one entry per CDR3 protein. This sample has hundreds of thousands of distinct CDR3 sequences, with about 15% found just once. The material sequenced was blood. All receptors derive from a woman younger than 45 with Graves' hyperthyroidism.

The V call is TRBV19, the J call TRBJ2-1; 7 bases align to TRBD2. CDR3 length: 16 amino acids. Germline values: CDR1 LNHDA, CDR2 SQIVND (reference sequence). The J segment lost 2 bases and the V segment lost 0 bases, leaving 4 bases of the junction unmatched. The CDR3 is CASSIDGGSTYNEQFF. Written as DNA, the CDR3 is TGTGCCAGTAGTATAGACGGCGGGAGCACCTACAATGAGCAGTTCTTC.

This clonotype was recorded a few times. This chain connects TRBV20-1 to TRBJ2-5; TRBD2 aligns across 10 bases. Germline CDR1 and CDR2: DFQATT and SNEGSKA (reference sequence). Trimming cost V 6 bases and J 4 bases; bases outside gene matches: 8. This CDR3 is built from 14 residues. For the CDR3, the DNA is TGCAGTGCGCACCTTAGCGGGAGGACAGAGACCCAGTACTTC. It encodes CSAHLSGRTETQYF.

This clonotype was seen at least ten times. The chain joins TRBV27 to TRBJ2-1; 8 bases map to TRBD2. Germline V CDR1 and CDR2: MNHEY, SMNVEV (reference sequence). This CDR3 has 14 amino acids. The ends lost 6 bases at V and 10 bases at J; junction bases unmatched: 11. CDR3 in DNA: TGTGCCAGCAGCCTCCTCCTTGCGGGAGGAGAGCAGTTCTTC. Translating gives CASSLLLAGGEQFF.

This chain connects TRBV4-1 to TRBJ2-6, with D unclear. Trimming stripped 0 bases from V and 1 base from J, with 19 bases between. The CDR3 has 20 residues. CDR1 and CDR2 from the germline V gene are MGHRA and YSYEKL. CDR3 in DNA: TGCGCCAGCAGCCAAGATTTAGGCCCAGCGCTGCCTTCTGGGGCCAACGTCCTGACTTTC. Residues: CASSQDLGPALPSGANVLTF.

This clonotype was picked up many times. The chain couples TRBV28 to TRBJ2-1; the D is unclear. V shed 5 bases and J shed 7 bases, with 21 bases lying between them. The length of the CDR3 is 16 residues. CDR1 is MDHEN, CDR2 SYDVKM, per germline. DNA for the CDR3: TGTGCCAGCAGTCCCTCTCGGGTCCCCCAACGGAATGAGCAGTTCTTC. It is translated as CASSPSRVPQRNEQFF.

This clonotype was picked up many times. The chain recombines TRBV11-2 with TRBJ2-7, with D unclear. CDR3 length equals 13 residues. V was clipped by 1 base and J by 7 bases, with 11 bases between them. CDR1 and CDR2 from the germline V gene are SGHAT and FQNNGV. This CDR3 is CASSLGATREQYF. In DNA form, the CDR3 reads TGTGCCAGCAGCTTAGGAGCCACAAGGGAGCAGTACTTC.

This clonotype was detected many times. CDR3 protein: CASAGLAGDNEQFF. CDR3 DNA: TGTGCCAGCGCGGGACTAGCGGGAGACAATGAGCAGTTCTTC. The rearrangement links TRBV18 to TRBJ2-1, with 14 bases lining up with TRBD2. Germline CDR1 reads KGHSH; CDR2 reads LQKENI. This CDR3 is built from 14 residues. The V gene end was trimmed by 8 bases and the J gene end by 5 bases; junction bases not matched to a gene: 2.

DNA for the CDR3: TGTGCCAGCAGCTCGGGGAAAATTAGGGGCTCGGCAACTAATGAAAAACTGTTTTTT. Encoded protein: CASSSGKIRGSATNEKLFF. V usage is TRBV7-9 and J usage is TRBJ1-4; possibly TRBD1 for D (5 bases). The germline V gene has CDR1 SEHNR and CDR2 FQNEAQ (reference sequence). This CDR3 has 19 amino acids. V was trimmed by 4 bases and J by 0 bases, leaving 21 bases between them.

This clonotype came up many times. V usage is TRBV28 and J usage is TRBJ1-5, with a possible D match to TRBD1 (5 bases). Looked up from germline, CDR1 is MDHEN and CDR2 is SYDVKM. The CDR3 is 14 amino acids. Trimming pared 3 bases from V and 0 bases from J, leaving 6 bases between. The CDR3 DNA is TGTGCCAGCAGTTTGGGACTTAGCAATCAGCCCCAGCATTTT. Encoded protein: CASSLGLSNQPQHF. Drawing the rest from reference TRBV28 and TRBJ1-5, the complete variable domain is DVKVTQSSRYLVKRTGEKVFLECVQDMDHENMFWYRQDPGLGLRLIYFSYDVKMKEKGDIPEGYSVSREKKERFSLILESASTNQTSMYLCASSLGLSNQPQHFGDGTRLSIL.

This clonotype was recorded at least ten times. The rearrangement links TRBV6-1 to TRBJ1-2; TRBD1 matches 10 bases. The CDR3 runs to 13 residues. The ends lost 4 bases at V and 6 bases at J; junction bases unmatched: 2. Germline lookup yields CDR1 MNHNS and CDR2 SASEGT. CDR3 DNA: TGTGCCAGCAGTGCCGGGACAGGGGATGGCTACACCTTC. This translates into CASSAGTGDGYTF.

This clonotype has at least ten counts. This sequence joins TRBV11-2 and TRBJ1-2; D remains ambiguous. Germline CDR1 reads SGHAT; CDR2 reads FQNNGV. V lost 2 bases and J lost 6, with 4 bases in between. The CDR3 spans 11 residues. CDR3 DNA sequence: TGTGCCAGCAGCTTACTCAATGGCTACACCTTC. The encoded protein is CASSLLNGYTF.

At least ten counts were recorded for this clonotype. The chain couples TRBV11-2 to TRBJ2-7; D is undetermined. Germline V lookup: CDR1 SGHAT, CDR2 FQNNGV. This CDR3 contains 13 residues. Trimming pared 0 bases from V and 4 bases from J, leaving 7 bases between. CDR3 amino acids: CASSLEVGYEQYF. The CDR3 nucleotides read TGTGCCAGCAGCTTAGAGGTGGGGTACGAGCAGTACTTC.

This clonotype came up a few times. The CDR3 sequence is CASSFRLGSDNEQFF. The CDR3 nucleotides are TGTGCCAGCAGCTTTAGGTTAGGGTCGGACAATGAGCAGTTCTTC. The chain links TRBV7-2 to TRBJ2-1; D gene unclear. This CDR3 region has 15 residues. Germline CDR1 is SGHTA and CDR2 is FQGNSA. The ends were cut back, 3 bases at V and 5 bases at J, with 14 bases in the middle.

This clonotype came up once. The chain has TRBV3-1 and TRBJ2-7; TRBD1 agrees at 7 bases. The germline V gene has CDR1 LGHDT and CDR2 YNNKEL (reference sequence). The CDR3 consists of 15 residues. Trimming removed 4 bases from V and 7 bases from J; junction bases left unmatched: 13. The CDR3 spells CASSLGHEGAREQYF. CDR3 in DNA: TGTGCCAGCAGCCTAGGCCACGAGGGGGCGCGGGAGCAGTACTTC.

This clonotype was seen many times. Relative to the germline gene, one junction end is altered; a read error may explain this. The chain joins TRBV10-3 to TRBJ2-3, with TRBD2 matching 11 bases. Germline CDR1 and CDR2: ENHRY and SYGVKD. The CDR3 totals 15 residues. The CDR3 here is CAIRDSSGRSDTRYF. In DNA, the CDR3 is TGTGCCATCAGGGATTCTAGCGGGAGGTCAGATACGCGGTATTTT.

This clonotype was counted at least ten times. The V call is TRBV12-3 or TRBV12-4, the J call TRBJ2-1; 7 bases align to TRBD2. The V gene end was trimmed by 2 bases and the J gene end by 6 bases; junction bases not matched to a gene: 13. This CDR3 contains 17 residues. The CDR3 DNA sequence: TGTGCCAGCAGTTTAAGGTTAGGAGGGAGGGGTGTCAATGAGCAGTTCTTC. This gives the protein CASSLRLGGRGVNEQFF.

At least ten counts were recorded for this clonotype. This rearrangement joins TRBV7-2 to TRBJ2-7; 9 bases line up with TRBD1. The J segment lost 6 bases and the V segment lost 7 bases, leaving 7 bases of the junction unmatched. Germline V gene lookup returns CDR1 SGHTA and CDR2 FQGNSA. There are 13 residues in the CDR3. The CDR3 region has the DNA TGTGCCAGCACCGGGACAGGGTTCGGCGAGCAGTACTTC. Its protein is CASTGTGFGEQYF.

V usage is TRBV20-1 and J usage is TRBJ1-3, with D unresolved. CDR3 length: 15 residues. The germline V gene encodes CDR1 DFQATT and CDR2 SNEGSKA (reference sequence). The ends were cut back, 0 bases at V and 2 bases at J, with 11 bases in the middle. The CDR3 DNA reads as TGCAGTGCTAGAGATCCCACGGGAACTGGAAACACCATATATTTT. Its translation: CSARDPTGTGNTIYF.

This clonotype was detected many times. The CDR3 reads CASSVTDTQYF. The CDR3 region has the DNA TGTGCCAGCAGCGTAACAGATACGCAGTATTTT. The V gene is TRBV7-9, the J gene TRBJ2-3, with D hard to call. This CDR3 has 11 amino acids. Trimming removed 5 bases from V and 3 bases from J, with 3 bases in between. The germline gives CDR1 SEHNR, CDR2 FQNEAQ (reference sequence).

This clonotype was seen only a few times. This may be a read error: a much more frequent sequence differs by one nucleotide. The chain carries TRBV11-1 and TRBJ2-7; D may be TRBD1 (5 bases). Judging by the DNA end, TRBJ2-1 fits better; the J call may be wrong. CDR1 is SGHAT, CDR2 FQDESV, per germline (reference sequence). CDR3 length: 16 amino acids. DNA for the CDR3: TGTGCCAGCAGCCAATCGGAATCAGGGATAGCCTACGAGCAGTTCTTC. Translating gives CASSQSESGIAYEQFF.

The chain links TRBV14 to TRBJ2-1, with 8 bases aligning to TRBD2. With V trimmed by 0 bases and J by 8 bases, 9 bases remained unmatched. The CDR3 is made up of 16 amino acids. The V gene's germline CDR1 is SGHDN and CDR2 FVKESK. CDR3 nucleotide sequence: TGTGCCAGCAGCCAAGACACCGGGAGGGGGTTGGATGAGCAGTTCTTC. This codes for CASSQDTGRGLDEQFF.

This clonotype has only a few counts. The genes are TRBV7-9 and TRBJ1-5, with D unresolved. Germline V gene sequence: CDR1 SEHNR, CDR2 FQNEAQ (reference sequence). V lost 6 bases and J 10 bases, leaving 7 bases between the germline ends. The CDR3 extends over 10 amino acids. The DNA of the CDR3 is TGTGCCAGCAGATATGTCCCCCAGCATTTT. Its translation: CASRYVPQHF.

This clonotype was found a few times. The chain carries TRBV5-5 and TRBJ1-4; D is ambiguous. The CDR3 has 15 amino acids. Germline loops: CDR1 SGHKS, CDR2 YYEKEE (reference sequence). V was shortened by 0 bases and J by 8 bases, with 14 bases between the two germline ends. CDR3 in amino acids: CASSLGDPSREKLFF. Written as DNA, the CDR3 is TGTGCCAGCAGCTTGGGAGATCCCAGTAGGGAAAAACTGTTTTTT.

This clonotype was counted ten times or more. The chain uses TRBV19 and TRBJ1-5; D call uncertain. Germline V gives CDR1 LNHDA, CDR2 SQIVND (reference sequence). Trimming took 4 bases from V and 3 from J, leaving 7 bases between them. This CDR3 is built from 13 residues. The CDR3 DNA is TGTGCCAGTAGTAGCAGGTCCAATCAGCCCCAGCATTTT. As protein: CASSSRSNQPQHF.

This clonotype has ten or more counts. CDR3 nucleotide sequence: TGTGCCAGCAGCAACGGATATAGCAATCAGCCCCAGCATTTT. Its protein is CASSNGYSNQPQHF. V and J are TRBV6-1 and TRBJ1-5; D call uncertain. Germline values: CDR1 MNHNS, CDR2 SASEGT. The CDR3 loop spans 14 amino acids. Between the trimmed V and J ends, which lost 6 bases and 0 bases, there was a span of 9 bases.

Points on this clonotype: Being one base from a much bigger clone, this may be a read error. The chain uses TRBV3-1 and TRBJ2-5; the D gene is possibly TRBD2 (5 bases). Germline V gene data show CDR1 as LGHDT and CDR2 as YNNKEL (reference sequence). CDR3 length: 19 amino acids. This CDR3 reads CAGSQGGIGASLTQETQYF. For the CDR3, the DNA is TGTGCCGGCAGCCAAGGAGGTATCGGCGCTAGTCTCACCCAAGAGACCCAGTACTTC.

This clonotype has ten or more counts. The chain has TRBV6-2 or TRBV6-3 and TRBJ2-7; D not resolved. Germline V gene lookup returns CDR1 MNHEY and CDR2 SVGEGT. V lost 2 bases and J lost 2, with 22 bases in between. CDR3 length: 18 residues. As DNA, the CDR3 is TGTGCCAGCAGTTACCCCCGACGAACAGTGCTCCCTACCTACGAGCAGTACTTC. This translates into CASSYPRRTVLPTYEQYF.

As to this clonotype: This clone may be a read error of a much larger clone one base away. This chain links TRBV2 with TRBJ2-1; no reliable D call. Trimming shortened V by 6 bases and J by 9 bases, and 9 bases separated the two germline ends. This CDR3 region has 11 residues. Germline CDR1 SNHLY, CDR2 FYNNEI. This CDR3 reads CASRDPGEQFF. CDR3 DNA sequence: TGTGCCAGCAGAGACCCGGGTGAGCAGTTCTTC.

This clonotype was seen at least ten times. The rearrangement joins TRBV5-1 to TRBJ2-7, with D hard to call. Germline loops: CDR1 SGHRS, CDR2 YFSETQ. The CDR3 contains 16 residues. Trimming cost V 0 bases and J 1 base, with 14 bases left between them. CDR3 nucleotides: TGCGCCAGCAGCTTGGTCCGCCAGCCACTATCCTACGAGCAGTACTTC. Translating it yields CASSLVRQPLSYEQYF.

The sample holds a few counts of this clonotype. The chain recombines TRBV11-2 with TRBJ2-2, with D unclear. This CDR3 has 13 amino acids. V lost 3 bases and J 6 bases, leaving 8 bases between the germline ends. Per germline, CDR1 SGHAT and CDR2 FQNNGV. CDR3 bases: TGTGCCAGCAGCTTCGGCGGTCCCGGGGAGCTGTTTTTT. It is translated as CASSFGGPGELFF.

This clonotype was found a few times. The V gene is TRBV5-6, the J gene TRBJ2-2, with D possibly being TRBD1 or TRBD2 (7 bases each). This CDR3 comprises 16 residues. Trimming shortened V by 0 bases and J by 3 bases, and 12 bases separated the two germline ends. CDR1 is SGHDT, CDR2 YYEEEE, per germline. CDR3 DNA: TGTGCCAGCAGCTTGGGACAGGGAGGGGACACCGGGGAGCTGTTTTTT. This translates into CASSLGQGGDTGELFF.

The V and J genes are TRBV7-8 and TRBJ1-4; D is ambiguous. This CDR3 comprises 14 residues. V lost 2 bases and J 8 bases, leaving 12 bases between the germline ends. The germline gives CDR1 SGHVS, CDR2 FQNEAQ. CDR3 residues: CASSLKPSGEKLFF. The CDR3 region has the DNA TGTGCCAGCAGCTTAAAGCCATCGGGAGAAAAACTGTTTTTT.